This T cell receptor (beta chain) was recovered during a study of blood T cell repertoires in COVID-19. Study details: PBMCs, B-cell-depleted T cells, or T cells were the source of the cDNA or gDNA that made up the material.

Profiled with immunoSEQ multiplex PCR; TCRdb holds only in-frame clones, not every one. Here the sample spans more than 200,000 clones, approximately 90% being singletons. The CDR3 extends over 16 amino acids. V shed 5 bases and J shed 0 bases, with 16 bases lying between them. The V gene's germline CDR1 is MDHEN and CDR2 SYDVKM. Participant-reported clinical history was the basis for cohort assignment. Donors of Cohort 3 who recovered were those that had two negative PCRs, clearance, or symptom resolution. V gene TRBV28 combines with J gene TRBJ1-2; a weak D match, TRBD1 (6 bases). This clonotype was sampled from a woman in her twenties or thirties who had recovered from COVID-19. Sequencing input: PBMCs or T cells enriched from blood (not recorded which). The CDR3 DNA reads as TGTGCCAGCAGTCCCCCCGGTTCAGGGGCTAACTATGGCTACACCTTC. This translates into CASSPPGSGANYGYTF.